The 20 T cell receptor beta chains below come from one sample, sequenced in a study of shared clonotypes between healthy human individuals (TCRdb year 2020). The library was obtained by the immunoSEQ multiplex PCR assay. TCRdb holds this immuneACCESS table with in-frame rearrangements only. Some clones are missing; in checked studies, unresolved V genes explain under half, and the rest has no known cause. Recorded for this sample are around 430,000 clones; about 76% of them occurred a single time. 13% of the sample goes to the ten largest clones. The sample taken for sequencing was PBMCs. The source is a woman aged 40-49 years in good health. Some clones in this sample may be carry-over from other donors' samples.

The chain employs TRBV5-5 and TRBJ1-1; 11 bases fit TRBD1. Germline values: CDR1 SGHKS, CDR2 YYEKEE (reference sequence). This CDR3 is 16 amino acids long. The trim removed 4 bases at V and 2 bases at J, leaving 7 bases unmatched. The CDR3 spells CASSLRTGGGNTEAFF. The CDR3 nucleotides are TGTGCCAGCAGCCTACGGACAGGGGGCGGTAACACTGAAGCTTTCTTT. Full variable domain (remainder filled in from reference TRBV5-5 and TRBJ1-1): DAGVTQSPTHLIKTRGQQVTLRCSPISGHKSVSWYQQVLGQGPQFIFQYYEKEERGRGNFPDRFSARQFPNYSSELNVNALLLGDSALYLCASSLRTGGGNTEAFFGQGTRLTVV.

This chain joins TRBV27 and TRBJ2-3; TRBD2 agrees at 8 bases. With 5 bases clipped from V and 0 bases from J, the junction kept 7 bases outside the gene matches. The CDR3 has 16 residues. From germline, CDR1 is MNHEY and CDR2 SMNVEV (reference sequence). The chain's CDR3 is CASSPRLASSTDTQYF. CDR3 bases: TGTGCCAGCAGTCCGCGACTAGCGAGTAGCACAGATACGCAGTATTTT.

Regarding this clone: The junction does not match germline at one end; this may be a read error. The chain employs TRBV5-4 and TRBJ2-5, with D perhaps TRBD2 (5 bases). There are 15 residues in the CDR3. Per germline, CDR1 SGHNT and CDR2 YYREEE (reference sequence). DNA for the CDR3: TGTGCCAGCAGCAACAATAATGAGGGCCAAGAGTCCCAGTACTTC. Amino acids: CASSNNNEGQESQYF.

V gene TRBV28 combines with J gene TRBJ2-1; the match to TRBD1 covers 9 bases. Looked up from germline, CDR1 is MDHEN and CDR2 is SYDVKM. V lost 6 bases to trimming and J lost 5 bases; unmatched junction nucleotides: 8. The length of the CDR3 is 15 residues. The CDR3 sequence is CASSRQGELNNEQFF. CDR3 coding DNA: TGTGCCAGCAGCCGACAGGGGGAGTTGAACAATGAGCAGTTCTTC.

The J gene is TRBJ1-5, the V gene TRBV6-1; D remains unclear. Germline V gives CDR1 MNHNS, CDR2 SASEGT. Deletions cut 1 base from V and 1 base from J, with 14 bases between. This CDR3 has 17 residues. The CDR3 protein is CASSEVSRIPSNQPQHF. CDR3 nucleotides: TGTGCCAGCAGTGAAGTTAGCCGGATACCAAGCAATCAGCCCCAGCATTTT.

This CDR3 is CASPPRLVYNEQFF. As DNA, the CDR3 is TGTGCCAGCCCCCCCAGGTTAGTGTACAATGAGCAGTTCTTC. The chain is built from TRBV21-1 and TRBJ2-1; the table's TRBD1 call for D was not verified on the DNA. TRBV21-1 is a known pseudogene. The CDR3 spans 14 residues.

Concerning this clone: A junction boundary mismatches the germline segment, possibly from a read error. The chain employs TRBV4-2 and TRBJ1-2, with TRBD1 identical over 7 bases. The CDR3 is made up of 18 amino acids. Germline CDR1 LGHNA, CDR2 YNFKEQ. CDR3 sequence reads: CASSHATSDRVPGYDYTF. The DNA of the CDR3 is TGTGCCAGCAGCCACGCCACCTCTGACAGGGTTCCTGGCTATGACTACACCTTC.

This chain links TRBV15 with TRBJ1-2; D not resolved. Germline V gene lookup returns CDR1 LNHNV and CDR2 YYDKDF (reference sequence). The CDR3 is 15 amino acids. V lost 0 bases and J lost 8, with 16 bases in between. As DNA, the CDR3 is TGTGCCACCAGCAGAGATCGTGCCCCCGTCCGAGGCTACACCTTC. Amino acid sequence: CATSRDRAPVRGYTF.

V gene TRBV18 combines with J gene TRBJ2-7; 7 bases fit TRBD2. Germline V gene lookup returns CDR1 KGHSH and CDR2 LQKENI. This CDR3 is built from 14 residues. Trimming removed 3 bases from V and 3 bases from J; junction bases left unmatched: 5. CDR3 in amino acids: CASSPPGLNYEQYF. The CDR3, as DNA: TGTGCCAGCTCACCTCCGGGACTAAACTACGAGCAGTACTTC.

The genes are TRBV9 and TRBJ2-3, with 11 bases that match TRBD2. The CDR3 is made up of 19 amino acids. Germline-derived CDR1 and CDR2 are SGDLS and YYNGEE. With 0 bases clipped from V and 2 bases from J, the junction kept 11 bases outside the gene matches. The CDR3: CASSVARFGGLAVTDTQYF. The CDR3, as DNA: TGTGCCAGCAGCGTAGCGAGATTTGGGGGACTAGCGGTCACAGATACGCAGTATTTT.

This chain links TRBV25-1 with TRBJ1-1; 7 bases align to TRBD1. The CDR3 loop spans 15 amino acids. CDR1 is MGHDK, CDR2 SYGVNS, per germline. The junction had 11 bases not matched to a gene; V was cut back by 6 bases and J by 4 bases. The CDR3 sequence: CASRDRDSAGTEAFF. CDR3 in DNA: TGTGCCAGCAGAGACAGGGATTCGGCGGGCACTGAAGCTTTCTTT.

The chain couples TRBV7-2 to TRBJ1-3; D is possibly TRBD1 (5 bases). In germline, CDR1 is SGHTA, CDR2 FQGNSA. The CDR3 is made up of 13 amino acids. Deletions cut 3 bases from V and 4 bases from J, with 7 bases between. This CDR3 is CASSFQGGNTIYF. The CDR3 DNA reads TGTGCCAGCAGCTTTCAGGGAGGAAACACCATATATTTT.

The rearrangement uses TRBV7-9 and TRBJ2-2; D may be TRBD1 (6 bases). CDR1 is SEHNR, CDR2 FQNEAQ, per germline (reference sequence). Trimming cost V 5 bases and J 3 bases, with 13 bases left between them. The CDR3 runs 15 residues. For the CDR3, the DNA is TGTGCCAGCAGCCCGAGGACAGCGGACACCGGGGAGCTGTTTTTT. It encodes CASSPRTADTGELFF.

The chain combines TRBV18 with TRBJ1-5; the D is unclear. V dropped 5 bases and J dropped 1 base, with 6 bases sitting between them. The CDR3 length is 13 residues. Germline CDR1 reads KGHSH; CDR2 reads LQKENI. The CDR3 sequence is CASSGQSNQPQHF. In DNA, the CDR3 is TGTGCCAGCTCAGGGCAGAGCAATCAGCCCCAGCATTTT. Supplemented by reference TRBV18 and TRBJ1-5, the full variable domain reads NAGVMQNPRHLVRRRGQEARLRCSPMKGHSHVYWYRQLPEEGLKFMVYLQKENIIDESGMPKERFSAEFPKEGPSILRIQQVVRGDSAAYFCASSGQSNQPQHFGDGTRLSIL.

The chain couples TRBV5-1 to TRBJ2-5; 9 bases are a match to TRBD2. From germline, CDR1 is SGHRS and CDR2 YFSETQ. V trimming: 2 bases; J trimming: 5 bases; junction bases outside the gene matches: 4. The CDR3 runs to 14 residues. The CDR3 protein is CASSFRSGSETQYF. The CDR3 DNA follows: TGCGCCAGCAGCTTCCGTAGCGGGAGTGAGACCCAGTACTTC.

This chain joins TRBV11-1 and TRBJ2-1, with unresolved D. Trimming took off 5 bases at V and 3 bases at J, with 14 bases between the two ends. The CDR3 runs to 15 residues. From germline, CDR1 is SGHAT and CDR2 FQDESV (reference sequence). The CDR3: CASSALVGDYNEQFF. The CDR3 DNA sequence: TGTGCCAGCAGCGCCCTTGTTGGGGACTACAATGAGCAGTTCTTC. Full variable domain (rest looked up from reference TRBV11-1 and TRBJ2-1): EAEVAQSPRYKITEKSQAVAFWCDPISGHATLYWYRQILGQGPELLVQFQDESVVDDSQLPKDRFSAERLKGVDSTLKIQPAELGDSAMYLCASSALVGDYNEQFFGPGTRLTVL.

This sequence joins TRBV30 and TRBJ1-2; D is ambiguous. Looked up from germline, CDR1 is GTSNPN and CDR2 is SVGIG (reference sequence). This CDR3 region has 13 residues. V lost 2 bases to trimming and J lost 2 bases, with 9 bases between them. CDR3 protein: CAWSPQLNYGYTF. Here the CDR3 DNA reads TGTGCCTGGAGTCCCCAGCTGAACTATGGCTACACCTTC. Based on the CDR3 plus reference TRBV30 and TRBJ1-2, the full variable domain is SQTIHQWPATLVQPVGSPLSLECTVEGTSNPNLYWYRQAAGRGLQLLFYSVGIGQISSEVPQNLSASRPQDRQFILSSKKLLLSDSGFYLCAWSPQLNYGYTFGSGTRLTVV.

This clone was recorded once. The chain carries TRBV7-2 and TRBJ2-7, with D possibly being TRBD2 (6 bases). The CDR3 runs to 17 residues. The V end was cut by 5 bases, the J end by 0 bases, with 20 bases between. Germline V lookup: CDR1 SGHTA, CDR2 FQGNSA. The CDR3 bases are TGTGCCAGCAGCCCCCGGAGGGCGGGTCCTAGCTCCTACGAGCAGTACTTC. It specifies CASSPRRAGPSSYEQYF.

The rearrangement joins TRBV7-2 to TRBJ2-3; 13 positions match TRBD2. The V gene's germline CDR1 is SGHTA and CDR2 FQGNSA. J lost 8 bases, V lost 3 bases, and 2 bases had no gene match. This CDR3 contains 14 residues. CDR3 sequence (DNA): TGTGCCAGCAGCTTTGGACTAGCGGGAGCTACGCAGTATTTT. This sequence encodes CASSFGLAGATQYF.

The chain recombines TRBV2 with TRBJ2-7; TRBD1 aligns across 7 bases. Germline trimming cut 6 bases from V and 0 bases from J; bases unmatched to any gene: 8. The CDR3 is 15 amino acids. From germline, CDR1 is SNHLY and CDR2 FYNNEI. The CDR3 loop is CASSQDRPSSYEQYF. CDR3 bases: TGTGCCAGCAGCCAGGACAGGCCAAGCTCCTACGAGCAGTACTTC.